This T cell receptor (beta chain) was captured in a study of blood T cells in healthy people across ages. The second PCR ran about 6 to 11 cycles with a sample-barcoded 5' primer and J-beta primers. Each CDR3 protein is one row after TCRdb ran MiXCR on the 5' RACE reads. The data show 600,000 to 800,000 distinct CDR3 sequences, around 20% seen once. The CDR3 extends over 14 amino acids. The specimen sequenced was blood. This chain links TRBV21-1 with TRBJ2-5; the table's TRBD2 call for D was not verified on the DNA. TRBV21-1 is described as a pseudogene. The origin of this receptor is a man aged 70-80 years in good health. Here the CDR3 DNA reads TGTGCCAGCGCAGCCTTAGCGGAGCAAGAGACCCAGTACTTC. Protein: CASAALAEQETQYF.